One sample yielded the 5 T cell receptor beta chains listed below, sequenced in a study of T cell responses to AZD1222 COVID-19 vaccine. Method: immunoSEQ multiplex PCR; TCRdb's copy keeps in-frame clones and lacks some. The sample consists of more than 60,000 clones, 87% of them appearing once. Sample: peripheral blood, taken on day 0 of AZD1222 vaccination. The receptors here all came from an adult in good health.

The chain joins TRBV6-5 to TRBJ2-7; the D is unclear. CDR1 and CDR2 from the germline V gene are MNHEY and SVGAGI. The CDR3 is 15 amino acids. V shed 5 bases and J shed 2 bases, with 16 bases lying between them. CDR3 nucleotide sequence: TGTGCCAGCAGTCTTGGACGGTCCAACCCCTACGAGCAGTACTTC. Protein product: CASSLGRSNPYEQYF.

The genes are TRBV9 and TRBJ1-2; D unclear. Between the trimmed V and J ends, which lost 4 bases and 2 bases, there was a span of 9 bases. Germline V CDR1 and CDR2: SGDLS, YYNGEE. The CDR3 has 13 residues. The CDR3 nucleotides are TGTGCCAGCAGCCCGACACCGAACTATGGCTACACCTTC. Residues: CASSPTPNYGYTF.

This chain joins TRBV10-1 and TRBJ2-7, with a tentative D call TRBD2 (5 bases). V lost 0 bases and J lost 5, with 14 bases in between. The CDR3 contains 15 residues. Per germline, CDR1 WNHNN and CDR2 SYGVQD (reference sequence). Here the CDR3 DNA reads TGCGCCAGCAGTGAGTCCGGAGGCAGGAATGACGAGCAGTACTTC. Its translation is CASSESGGRNDEQYF.

This CDR3 is CASSLETGAGNTIYF. The CDR3 DNA reads TGTGCCAGCAGCTTAGAGACAGGGGCCGGAAACACCATATATTTT. The chain has TRBV11-3 and TRBJ1-3, with 8 bases aligning to TRBD1. V lost 0 bases, J lost 4 bases, and 2 bases stayed unmatched. Germline V CDR1 and CDR2: SGHNT, YENEEA. The CDR3 is 15 amino acids.

This sequence joins TRBV7-9 and TRBJ1-2; the D gene is possibly TRBD1 (6 bases). Trimming took off 5 bases at V and 6 bases at J, with 16 bases between the two ends. The CDR3 is 14 residues long. The germline gives CDR1 SEHNR, CDR2 FQNEAQ (reference sequence). The DNA of the CDR3 is TGTGCCAGCAGCGCCGCGGCAGGGGCCCATGGCTACACCTTC. Protein sequence: CASSAAAGAHGYTF. The entire variable domain, with the rest obtained from reference TRBV7-9 and TRBJ1-2, is as follows: DTGVSQNPRHKITKRGQNVTFRCDPISEHNRLYWYRQTLGQGPEFLTYFQNEAQLEKSRLLSDRFSAERPKGSFSTLEIQRTEQGDSAMYLCASSAAAGAHGYTFGSGTRLTVV.